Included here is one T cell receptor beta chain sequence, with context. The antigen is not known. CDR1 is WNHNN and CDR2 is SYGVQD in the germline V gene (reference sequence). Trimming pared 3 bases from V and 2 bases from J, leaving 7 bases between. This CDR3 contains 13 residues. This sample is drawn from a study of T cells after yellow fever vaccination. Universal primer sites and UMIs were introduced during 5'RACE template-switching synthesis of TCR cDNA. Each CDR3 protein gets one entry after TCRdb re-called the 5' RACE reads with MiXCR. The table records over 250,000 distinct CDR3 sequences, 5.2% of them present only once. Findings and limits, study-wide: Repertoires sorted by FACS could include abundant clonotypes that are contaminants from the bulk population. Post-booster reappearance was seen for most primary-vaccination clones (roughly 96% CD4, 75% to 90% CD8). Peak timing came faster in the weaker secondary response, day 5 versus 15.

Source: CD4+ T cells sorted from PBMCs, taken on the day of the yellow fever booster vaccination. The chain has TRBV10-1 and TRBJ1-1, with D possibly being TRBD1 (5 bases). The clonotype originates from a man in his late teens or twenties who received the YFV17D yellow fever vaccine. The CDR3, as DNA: TGCGCCAGCAGTGATGGGGGAAACACTGAAGCTTTCTTT. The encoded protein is CASSDGGNTEAFF.